The source of this T cell receptor (beta chain) is a study of blood T cell repertoires in COVID-19. The overall study: PBMCs, B-cell-depleted T cells, or T cells provided the cDNA or gDNA that made up the material.

Per the study methods: Scientists estimated how many nucleated cells there were by amplifying reference gene primers. TCRdb keeps only in-frame clones here, not all; method: immunoSEQ multiplex PCR. Clone size and V and J calls were adopted from that table, with D and trimming inferred from the DNA. This table holds about 62,000 clones, roughly 85% found once. Per the germline V gene, CDR1 is SGHAT and CDR2 is FQNNGV. V lost 5 bases and J lost 1; bases outside the gene matches: 5. The CDR3 has 14 residues. J is TRBJ2-7 and V is TRBV11-2; TRBD1 matches at 7 bases. The source material was peripheral blood. The sequence came from a woman older than 75 with acute or convalescent COVID-19. The CDR3 loop is CASSPMTGSYEQYF. The CDR3 DNA follows: TGTGCCAGCAGCCCGATGACAGGGTCCTACGAGCAGTACTTC. Full variable domain (outside the CDR3, taken from reference TRBV11-2 and TRBJ2-7): EAGVAQSPRYKIIEKRQSVAFWCNPISGHATLYWYQQILGQGPKLLIQFQNNGVVDDSQLPKDRFSAERLKGVDSTLKIQPAKLEDSAVYLCASSPMTGSYEQYFGPGTRLTVT.